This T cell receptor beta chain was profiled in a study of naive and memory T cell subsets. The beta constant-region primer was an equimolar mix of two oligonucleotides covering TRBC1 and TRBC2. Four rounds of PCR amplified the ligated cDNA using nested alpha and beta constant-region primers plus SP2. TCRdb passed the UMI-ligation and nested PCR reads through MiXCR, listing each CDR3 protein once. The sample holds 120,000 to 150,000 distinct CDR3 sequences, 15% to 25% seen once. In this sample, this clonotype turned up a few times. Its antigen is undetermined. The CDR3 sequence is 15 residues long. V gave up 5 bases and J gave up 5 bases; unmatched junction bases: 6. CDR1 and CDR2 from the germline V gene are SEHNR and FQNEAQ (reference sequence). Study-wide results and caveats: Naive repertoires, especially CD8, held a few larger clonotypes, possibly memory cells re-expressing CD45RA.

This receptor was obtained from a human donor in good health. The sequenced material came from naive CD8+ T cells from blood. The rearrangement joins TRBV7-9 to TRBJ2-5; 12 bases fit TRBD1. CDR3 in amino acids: CASSAGQGARETQYF. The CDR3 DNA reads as TGTGCCAGCAGCGCGGGACAGGGGGCGAGGGAGACCCAGTACTTC. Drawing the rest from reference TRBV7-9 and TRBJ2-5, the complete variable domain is DTGVSQNPRHKITKRGQNVTFRCDPISEHNRLYWYRQTLGQGPEFLTYFQNEAQLEKSRLLSDRFSAERPKGSFSTLEIQRTEQGDSAMYLCASSAGQGARETQYFGPGTRLLVL.